Below, 28 T cell receptor beta chains from the same sample are listed, as sequenced in a study of blood T cells in healthy people across ages. A J-beta primer mix and a sample-barcoded 5' primer were used in a second PCR of roughly 7 to 12 cycles. TCRdb independently ran MiXCR on the 5' RACE reads; one entry per CDR3 protein. Here the sample spans about 780,000 distinct CDR3 sequences, more than 25% being singletons. These data are also associated with another study on T cells of mothers and their children.

Input material: blood. Receptor source: a boy between 10 and 17 years old in good health.

CDR3: CSVEEDQGPNEKLFF. The DNA for the CDR3 is TGCAGCGTTGAAGAAGATCAGGGGCCTAATGAAAAACTGTTTTTT. The rearrangement joins TRBV29-1 to TRBJ1-4, with TRBD1 as a possible D gene (6 bases). V was shortened by 0 bases and J by 3 bases, with 11 bases between the two germline ends. Germline CDR1 SQVTM, CDR2 ANQGSEA. The CDR3 runs to 15 residues.

A remark on this clonotype: A junction boundary mismatches the germline segment, possibly from a read error. The V call is TRBV20-1, the J call TRBJ2-6; D perhaps matches TRBD2 (5 bases). Germline assignment: CDR1 DFQATT and CDR2 SNEGSKA (reference sequence). The CDR3 length is 8 residues. In DNA, the CDR3 is TGCAGTGCTACCCGGACTGCTTTC. As protein: CSATRTAF.

The rearrangement uses TRBV2 and TRBJ1-3, with D perhaps matching TRBD1 (6 bases). This CDR3 is built from 16 residues. The germline gives CDR1 SNHLY, CDR2 FYNNEI. V was pared by 6 bases and J by 4 bases, with 19 bases between. CDR3 coding DNA: TGTGCCAGCAGAGCAAACGTGGGGGCGCGGGGAAACACCATATATTTT. Its translation is CASRANVGARGNTIYF.

The chain employs TRBV6-5 and TRBJ2-7; 8 bases are shared with TRBD1. V lost 6 bases, J lost 3 bases, and 10 bases stayed unmatched. In germline, CDR1 is MNHEY, CDR2 SVGAGI. CDR3 length: 15 amino acids. Here the CDR3 DNA reads TGTGCCAGCAGCATTTCCGGGACAGGCTTCTACGAGCAGTACTTC. This gives the protein CASSISGTGFYEQYF.

The chain has TRBV7-2 and TRBJ2-1; 7 bases agree with TRBD1. Germline loops: CDR1 SGHTA, CDR2 FQGNSA. The CDR3 loop spans 18 amino acids. V dropped 1 base and J dropped 5; count of bases not matched to a gene: 14. The CDR3 reads CASSLGGGQVPPHNEQFF. In DNA, the CDR3 is TGTGCCAGCAGCTTAGGAGGAGGACAGGTCCCCCCCCACAATGAGCAGTTCTTC.

This clonotype was detected a few times. The V call is TRBV4-1, the J call TRBJ1-1; TRBD1 might be the D (5 bases). The CDR3 loop spans 15 amino acids. V lost 4 bases, J lost 5 bases, and 17 bases lay in between. The germline V gene encodes CDR1 MGHRA and CDR2 YSYEKL. The DNA of the CDR3 is TGCGCCAGCAGCCCCTCCGGGGCGCCGGGGACTGAAGCTTTCTTT. It encodes CASSPSGAPGTEAFF.

The rearrangement uses TRBV7-3 and TRBJ2-5; 8 nucleotides match TRBD2. The CDR3 has 14 residues. V lost 4 bases to trimming and J lost 4 bases; unmatched junction nucleotides: 5. CDR1 SGHTA and CDR2 FQGTGA come from the germline V gene. The CDR3 DNA sequence: TGTGCCAGCAGCTGGGGCGGGGGGTCAGAGACCCAGTACTTC. Encoded protein: CASSWGGGSETQYF.

This clonotype was seen a few times. The chain is built from TRBV5-1 and TRBJ2-3; 9 bases agree with TRBD2. V trimming: 1 base; J trimming: 3 bases; junction bases outside the gene matches: 9. The CDR3 runs 17 residues. CDR1 SGHRS and CDR2 YFSETQ come from the germline V gene. CDR3 loop: CASSLSGGTGGTDTQYF. The CDR3 DNA reads TGCGCCAGCAGCTTGAGCGGGGGGACCGGTGGTACAGATACGCAGTATTTT.

In its sample, this clonotype was seen a few times. V and J are TRBV20-1 and TRBJ1-2; tentative D call: TRBD1 (5 bases). Germline V gives CDR1 DFQATT, CDR2 SNEGSKA (reference sequence). Trimming shortened V by 8 bases and J by 6 bases, and 22 bases separated the two germline ends. The CDR3 runs 14 residues. CDR3 amino acids: CSTSHPGGRDGYTF. The CDR3 nucleotides are TGCAGTACGTCGCACCCCGGGGGGAGAGATGGCTACACCTTC.

The rearrangement joins TRBV18 to TRBJ2-2, with TRBD1 matching 9 bases. The germline CDR1 and CDR2 sequences are KGHSH and LQKENI. V trimming: 5 bases; J trimming: 3 bases; junction bases outside the gene matches: 7. The CDR3 length is 16 residues. The CDR3: CASSLRGQGYTGELFF. CDR3 DNA sequence: TGTGCCAGCTCATTGAGGGGACAGGGATACACCGGGGAGCTGTTTTTT.

This clonotype was counted a few times. The V call is TRBV15, the J call TRBJ2-2; weak D call: TRBD2 (6 bases). Germline-derived CDR1 and CDR2 are LNHNV and YYDKDF (reference sequence). The CDR3 has 12 residues. The germline V and J ends were trimmed by 5 bases and 8 bases, with 9 bases remaining between them. The chain's CDR3 is CATSAGLGELFF. The CDR3 region has the DNA TGTGCCACCAGCGCGGGGTTGGGGGAGCTGTTTTTT.

This clonotype was picked up a small number of times. This chain links TRBV2 with TRBJ1-2; TRBD1 aligns across 10 bases. Trimming took 8 bases from V and 8 from J; bases not matched to a gene: 11. The germline CDR1 and CDR2 sequences are SNHLY and FYNNEI. This CDR3 region has 14 residues. The CDR3 region is CASPRDRGNEGYTF. As DNA, the CDR3 is TGTGCCAGCCCCCGGGACAGGGGTAACGAAGGCTACACCTTC.

This clonotype has just a few counts. The chain carries TRBV30 and TRBJ1-1, with TRBD1 identical over 12 bases. CDR3 length: 15 residues. CDR1 and CDR2 (germline): GTSNPN, SVGIG (reference sequence). V lost 4 bases and J lost 7; bases outside the gene matches: 10. The CDR3 DNA reads as TGTGCCTGGATTACCGGGACAGGGGGCTTGGGTGAAGCTTTCTTT. Translating gives CAWITGTGGLGEAFF.

In this sample, this clonotype turned up a few times. The rearrangement links TRBV11-1 to TRBJ2-7; no firm D call. CDR1 is SGHAT and CDR2 is FQDESV in the germline V gene (reference sequence). The CDR3 loop spans 13 amino acids. V lost 3 bases, J lost 3 bases, and 9 bases lay in between. CDR3 residues: CASSFDNYYEQYF. The CDR3 region has the DNA TGTGCCAGCAGCTTTGACAATTACTACGAGCAGTACTTC.

This clonotype was recorded a few times. V and J are TRBV4-1 and TRBJ2-5; 10 nucleotides line up with TRBD2. This CDR3 comprises 16 residues. The germline V gene encodes CDR1 MGHRA and CDR2 YSYEKL. V lost 3 bases to trimming and J lost 0 bases; unmatched junction nucleotides: 4. CDR3 coding DNA: TGCGCCAGCAGCCACCGTAGCGGGGGGTACCAAGAGACCCAGTACTTC. Its translation: CASSHRSGGYQETQYF.

This clonotype was seen once. The chain is built from TRBV19 and TRBJ2-1; D is uncertain. The CDR3 has 12 residues. Germline lookup yields CDR1 LNHDA and CDR2 SQIVND (reference sequence). V was pared by 1 base and J by 9 bases, with 7 bases between. The CDR3 nucleotides are TGTGCCAGTAGTATAGGCACGGGTGAGCAGTTCTTC. Amino acid sequence: CASSIGTGEQFF.

This clonotype was recorded a few times. The chain links TRBV7-6 to TRBJ2-5; 8 nucleotides line up with TRBD2. V lost 0 bases, J lost 2 bases, and 5 bases stayed unmatched. CDR1 SGHVS and CDR2 FNYEAQ come from the germline V gene. CDR3 length equals 16 residues. Here the CDR3 DNA reads TGTGCCAGCAGCTTAGCGCGGACTAGCATTCAAGAGACCCAGTACTTC. It yields the protein CASSLARTSIQETQYF.

The rearrangement joins TRBV7-2 to TRBJ2-2, with D uncertain. Germline lookup yields CDR1 SGHTA and CDR2 FQGNSA. This CDR3 comprises 17 residues. V dropped 3 bases and J dropped 2 bases, with 16 bases sitting between them. The chain's CDR3 is CASSLFAAAGNTGELFF. CDR3 in DNA: TGTGCCAGCAGCTTGTTTGCTGCGGCAGGTAACACCGGGGAGCTGTTTTTT. Using reference TRBV7-2 and TRBJ2-2 for the parts outside the CDR3, the full variable domain is GAGVSQSPSNKVTEKGKDVELRCDPISGHTALYWYRQSLGQGLEFLIYFQGNSAPDKSGLPSDRFSAERTGGSVSTLTIQRTQQEDSAVYLCASSLFAAAGNTGELFFGEGSRLTVL.

This clonotype turned up a few times. The gene calls are TRBV20-1 and TRBJ2-5, with D tentatively TRBD1 (6 bases). The last part of the DNA fits TRBJ2-1 better; the J call may be wrong. Germline V CDR1 and CDR2: DFQATT, SNEGSKA (reference sequence). This CDR3 contains 14 residues. The DNA of the CDR3 is TGCAGTGCTAGAGATCGGTGGGGGCGTGATGAGCAGTTCTTC. Protein product: CSARDRWGRDEQFF.

This clonotype was counted many times. This sequence joins TRBV29-1 and TRBJ2-5, with TRBD1 matching over 10 bases. This CDR3 spans 13 amino acids. Germline-derived CDR1 and CDR2 are SQVTM and ANQGSEA. V dropped 7 bases and J dropped 6; count of bases not matched to a gene: 8. DNA of the CDR3: TGCAGCGCAAGCGACAGGGGGCTTAAGACCCAGTACTTC. It yields the protein CSASDRGLKTQYF.

DNA for the CDR3: TGCAGTGCTCTGGGACAGGAAAATGATTACAATGAGCAGTTCTTC. This translates into CSALGQENDYNEQFF. This chain connects TRBV20-1 to TRBJ2-1; the match to TRBD1 covers 8 bases. The trim removed 5 bases at V and 4 bases at J, leaving 10 bases unmatched. CDR1 and CDR2 (germline): DFQATT, SNEGSKA (reference sequence). This CDR3 region has 15 residues.

V and J are TRBV12-3 or TRBV12-4 and TRBJ2-7; 12 positions match TRBD2. The V gene end was trimmed by 6 bases and the J gene end by 4 bases; junction bases not matched to a gene: 4. The CDR3 spans 14 residues. CDR3 residues: CASRLAGGRYEQYF. CDR3 nucleotides: TGTGCCAGCAGACTAGCGGGAGGACGGTACGAGCAGTACTTC.

CDR3 amino acids: CASSLSGRLDRAQYF. CDR3 DNA: TGTGCCAGCAGTTTGTCGGGTCGACTAGATAGGGCCCAGTACTTC. The chain recombines TRBV28 with TRBJ2-5, with D maybe TRBD2 (6 bases). The CDR3 has 15 residues. V was pared by 3 bases and J by 9 bases, with 20 bases between. The germline V gene encodes CDR1 MDHEN and CDR2 SYDVKM.

A remark on this clonotype: One end of the junction is discordant with germline, which a read error may explain. The chain joins TRBV7-3 to TRBJ2-3, with no clear D. The CDR3 contains 13 residues. Germline V gene sequence: CDR1 SGHTA, CDR2 FQGTGA. The CDR3 spells CASSAPGSETRYF. For the CDR3, the DNA is TGTGCCAGCAGCGCCCCAGGATCGGAGACGCGGTATTTT.

The chain has TRBV4-3 and TRBJ2-5; 11 bases line up with TRBD2. The DNA end is a closer match to TRBJ2-7, so the J assignment may be wrong. Germline assignment: CDR1 LGHNA and CDR2 YSLEER. This CDR3 has 15 amino acids. In DNA form, the CDR3 reads TGCGCCAGCAGCCAAGATTCTAGCGGGAGGAACGAGCAGTACTTC. Its protein product is CASSQDSSGRNEQYF.

This clonotype showed up just a few times. An end of the junction differs from the germline gene, which may be a read error. The chain couples TRBV10-3 to TRBJ2-3; D call uncertain. Germline assignment: CDR1 ENHRY and CDR2 SYGVKD. This CDR3 has 10 amino acids. CDR3 protein: CAISGQELHF. The DNA of the CDR3 is TGTGCCATCAGTGGGCAGGAGCTCCATTTT.

The chain carries TRBV12-3 or TRBV12-4 and TRBJ2-5; 13 positions agree with TRBD2. V trimming: 5 bases; J trimming: 5 bases; junction bases outside the gene matches: 5. The CDR3 has 15 amino acids. The CDR3 DNA follows: TGTGCCAGCAGTCCCGCGACTAGCGGGAGGGAGACCCAGTACTTC. This gives the protein CASSPATSGRETQYF.

There are a few counts of this clonotype. The chain's CDR3 is CASSFSGTANTEAFF. CDR3 DNA sequence: TGTGCCAGCAGCTTTTCCGGGACAGCGAACACTGAAGCTTTCTTT. The chain links TRBV9 to TRBJ1-1, with 7 bases identical to TRBD1. Trimming took 4 bases from V and 1 from J; bases not matched to a gene: 7. This CDR3 is built from 15 residues. Per germline, CDR1 SGDLS and CDR2 YYNGEE. Filled out from reference TRBV9 and TRBJ1-1, the complete variable domain reads DSGVTQTPKHLITATGQRVTLRCSPRSGDLSVYWYQQSLDQGLQFLIQYYNGEERAKGNILERFSAQQFPDLHSELNLSSLELGDSALYFCASSFSGTANTEAFFGQGTRLTVV.